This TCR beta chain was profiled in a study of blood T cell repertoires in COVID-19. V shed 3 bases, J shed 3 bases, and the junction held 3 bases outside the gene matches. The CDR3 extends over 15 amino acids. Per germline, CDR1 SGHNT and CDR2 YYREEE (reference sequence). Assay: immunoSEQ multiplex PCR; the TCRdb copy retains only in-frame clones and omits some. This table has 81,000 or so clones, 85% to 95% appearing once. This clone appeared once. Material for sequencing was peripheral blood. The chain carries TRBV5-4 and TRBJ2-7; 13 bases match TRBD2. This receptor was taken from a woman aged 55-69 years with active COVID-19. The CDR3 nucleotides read TGTGCCAGCAGCTCCGGGACTAGCGGGATCTACGAGCAGTACTTC. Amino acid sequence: CASSSGTSGIYEQYF.